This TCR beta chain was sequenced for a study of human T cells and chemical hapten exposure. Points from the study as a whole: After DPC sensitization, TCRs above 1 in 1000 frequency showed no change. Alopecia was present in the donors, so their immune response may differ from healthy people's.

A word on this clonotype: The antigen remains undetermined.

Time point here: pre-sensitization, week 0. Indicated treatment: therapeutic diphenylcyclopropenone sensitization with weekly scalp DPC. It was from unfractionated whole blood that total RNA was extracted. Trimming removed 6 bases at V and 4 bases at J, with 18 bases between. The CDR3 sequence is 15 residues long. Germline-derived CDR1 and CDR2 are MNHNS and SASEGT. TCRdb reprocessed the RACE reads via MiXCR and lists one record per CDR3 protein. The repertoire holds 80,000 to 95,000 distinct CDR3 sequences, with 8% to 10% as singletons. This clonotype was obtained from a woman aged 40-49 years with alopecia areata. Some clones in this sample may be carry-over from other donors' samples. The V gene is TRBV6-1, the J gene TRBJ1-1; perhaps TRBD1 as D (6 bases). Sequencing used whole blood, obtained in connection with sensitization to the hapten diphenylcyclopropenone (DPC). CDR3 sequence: CASRALTGGGTEAFF. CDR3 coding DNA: TGTGCCAGCAGGGCTTTGACCGGAGGGGGCACTGAAGCTTTCTTT.